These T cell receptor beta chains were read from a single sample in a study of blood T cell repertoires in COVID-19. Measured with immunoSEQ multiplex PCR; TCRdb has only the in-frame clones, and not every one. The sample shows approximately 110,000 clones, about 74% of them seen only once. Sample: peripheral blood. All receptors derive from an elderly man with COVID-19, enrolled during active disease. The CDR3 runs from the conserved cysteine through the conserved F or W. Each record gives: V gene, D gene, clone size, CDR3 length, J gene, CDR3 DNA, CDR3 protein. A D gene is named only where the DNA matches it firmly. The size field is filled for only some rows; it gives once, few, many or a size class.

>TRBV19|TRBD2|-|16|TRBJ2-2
TGTGCCAGTACCCCTAGCGGGAGGCCGAACACCGGGGAGCTGTTTTTT
CASTPSGRPNTGELFF
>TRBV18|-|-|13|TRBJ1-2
TGTGCCAGCTCGCCCGGCGACGGGGGAGGCTACACCTTC
CASSPGDGGGYTF
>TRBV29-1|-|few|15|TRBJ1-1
TGCAGCGTTGGCCCGCGAACAGGATTGAACACTGAAGCTTTCTTT
CSVGPRTGLNTEAFF
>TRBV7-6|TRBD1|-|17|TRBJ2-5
TGTGCCAGCAGCTTCAACCGGGACAGGGGTCGGAAAGAGACCCAGTACTTC
CASSFNRDRGRKETQYF
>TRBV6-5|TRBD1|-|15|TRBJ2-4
TGTGCCAGCAGTTACTCGGCAGGGGGTAAAAACATTCAGTACTTC
CASSYSAGGKNIQYF
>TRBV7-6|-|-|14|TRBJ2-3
TGTGCCAGCAGCTTGGTAGCGGTCACAGATACGCAGTATTTT
CASSLVAVTDTQYF
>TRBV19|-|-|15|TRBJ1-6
TGTGCCAGTAGTATGATGAGCTCCTATAATTCACCCCTCCACTTT
CASSMMSSYNSPLHF
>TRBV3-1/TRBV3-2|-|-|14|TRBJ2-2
TGTGCCAGCAGCCAAGAAGGGGTCACCGGGGAGCTGTTTTTT
CASSQEGVTGELFF
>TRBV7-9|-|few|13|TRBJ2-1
TGTGCCAGCAGCTTAGGGGGGGAGAATGAGCAGTTCTTC
CASSLGGENEQFF
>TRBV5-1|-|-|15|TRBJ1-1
TGCGCCAGCAGCTCATCTGAGGGCGGGGGCTATGAAGCTTTCTTT
CASSSSEGGGYEAFF
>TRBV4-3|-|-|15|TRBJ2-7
TGCGCCAGCAGCCAAGATAGGAGCAGGGTTTACGAGCAGTACTTC
CASSQDRSRVYEQYF
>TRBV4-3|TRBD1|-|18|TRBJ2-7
TGCGCCAGCAGCCAAGAGGGGCGGACAGGGGCCCTAATCTACGAGCAGTACTTC
CASSQEGRTGALIYEQYF
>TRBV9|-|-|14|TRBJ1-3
TGTGCCAGCAGCCCCCGGGTCTCTGGAAACACCATATATTTT
CASSPRVSGNTIYF
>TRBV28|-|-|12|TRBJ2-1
TGTGCCAGCAGCCTACTAGTGGGTGAGCAGTTCTTC
CASSLLVGEQFF
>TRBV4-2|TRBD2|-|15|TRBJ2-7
TGTGCCAGCAGCCAAGTAGCGGGAGGTGATTACGAGCAGTACTTC
CASSQVAGGDYEQYF
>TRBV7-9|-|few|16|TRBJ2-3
TGTGCCAGCAGCTTAGGCAGGCCACGTCGCACAGATACGCAGTATTTT
CASSLGRPRRTDTQYF
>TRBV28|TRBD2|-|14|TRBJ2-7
TGTGCCACGACTAGCGGGAAAATCTCCTACGAGCAGTACTTC
CATTSGKISYEQYF
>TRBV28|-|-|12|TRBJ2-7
TGTGCCAGCACCAACAGGGTACACGAGCAGTACTTC
CASTNRVHEQYF
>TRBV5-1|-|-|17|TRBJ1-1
TGCGCCAGCAGCGTAAGTGGGGGCGCGGGCTCGAACACTGAAGCTTTCTTT
CASSVSGGAGSNTEAFF
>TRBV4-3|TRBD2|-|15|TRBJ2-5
TGCGCCAGCAGCCAAGATTTAGCGGGAGTTGAGACCCAGTACTTC
CASSQDLAGVETQYF
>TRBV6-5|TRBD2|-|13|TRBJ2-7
TGTGCCAGCAGCGACGGACTAGCATACGAGCAGTACTTC
CASSDGLAYEQYF
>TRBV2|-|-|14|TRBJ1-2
TGTGCCAGCAGTTCACAGGGTACCACTCGCGGCTACACCTTC
CASSSQGTTRGYTF
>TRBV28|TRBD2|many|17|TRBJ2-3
TGTGCCAGCAGTTACCGCGAAGGACTAGCGGGGACAGATACGCAGTATTTT
CASSYREGLAGTDTQYF
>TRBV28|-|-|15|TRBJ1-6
TGTGCCAGCACCCGGGCGGGGATTGGGAATTCACCCCTCCACTTT
CASTRAGIGNSPLHF
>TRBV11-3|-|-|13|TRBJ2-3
TGTGCCAGCAGCTTACAAAACACAGATACGCAGTATTTT
CASSLQNTDTQYF
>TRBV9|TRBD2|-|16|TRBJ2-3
TGTGCCAGCAGCCCGGGGACTAGCGATAGCACAGATACGCAGTATTTT
CASSPGTSDSTDTQYF
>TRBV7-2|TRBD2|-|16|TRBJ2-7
TGTGCCAGCAGCTTAGTTCCGGGGAGGGGATCCCACGAGCAGTACTTC
CASSLVPGRGSHEQYF
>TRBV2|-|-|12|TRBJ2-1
TGTGCCAGCAGTGAAGCGGGGCGGGACCCGGTCTTC
CASSEAGRDPVF
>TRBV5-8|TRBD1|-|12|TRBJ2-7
TGTGCCGCCCCGGGACAGAGCTACGAGCAGTACTTC
CAAPGQSYEQYF
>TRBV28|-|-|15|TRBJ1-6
TGTGCCAGCAGTTTCGGGCGACAGGATATGAGGCCCCTCCACTTT
CASSFGRQDMRPLHF
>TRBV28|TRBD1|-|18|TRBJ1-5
TGTGCCAGCAGCGACTTAGGTTCCTGGGACAGGATCAATCAGCCCCAGCATTTT
CASSDLGSWDRINQPQHF
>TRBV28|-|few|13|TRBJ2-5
TGTGCCAGCAGAGAAGGGGGAGATGCGACCCAGTACTTC
CASREGGDATQYF
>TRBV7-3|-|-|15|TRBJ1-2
TGTGCCAGCAGCTTAAATTCAGTAACTAACTATGGCTACACCTTC
CASSLNSVTNYGYTF
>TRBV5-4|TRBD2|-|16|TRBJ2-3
TGTGCCAGCAGTAAACGACTAGCCACGGGCACAGATACGCAGTATTTT
CASSKRLATGTDTQYF
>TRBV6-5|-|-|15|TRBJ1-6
TGTGCCAGCAGCGGGGGGCCAGGGGCCGGGGGCACCCTCCACTTT
CASSGGPGAGGTLHF
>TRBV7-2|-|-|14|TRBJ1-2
TGTGCCAGCAGCTTAGTCGAGGGAGCCTATGGCTACACCTTC
CASSLVEGAYGYTF
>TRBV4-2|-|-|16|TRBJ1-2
TGTGCCAGCAGCCAAGAAAAGGGAGCAAATAACTATGGCTACACCTTC
CASSQEKGANNYGYTF
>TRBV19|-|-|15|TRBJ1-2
TGTGCCAGTAGTCCGGCGGGACTGGGGGGTTATGGCTACACCTTC
CASSPAGLGGYGYTF
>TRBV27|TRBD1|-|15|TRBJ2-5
TGTGCCAGCAGTTCTACCGGGACAGGTCAAGAGACCCAGTACTTC
CASSSTGTGQETQYF
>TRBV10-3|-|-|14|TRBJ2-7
TGTGCCATCAGCACTACAGGGCTTTACTACGAGCAGTACTTC
CAISTTGLYYEQYF
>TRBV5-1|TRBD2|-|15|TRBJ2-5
TGCGCCAGCAGCCAGGGACTAGCGGGAGAAGAGACCCAGTACTTC
CASSQGLAGEETQYF
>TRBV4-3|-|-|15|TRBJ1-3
TGCGCCAGCAGCCAAGATGGCCGGGGTGGGAACACCATATATTTT
CASSQDGRGGNTIYF
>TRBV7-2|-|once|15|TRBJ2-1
TGTGCCAGCAGCTTACGAGGTGAACCCTACAATGAGCAGTTCTTC
CASSLRGEPYNEQFF
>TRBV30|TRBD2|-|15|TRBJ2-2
TGTGCCTGGAGAGGCGCGGGAGGGGACACCGGGGAGCTGTTTTTT
CAWRGAGGDTGELFF
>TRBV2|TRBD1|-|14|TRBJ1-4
TGTGCCAGCAGTGGAGGCCGGGACAGGGAAAAACTGTTTTTT
CASSGGRDREKLFF
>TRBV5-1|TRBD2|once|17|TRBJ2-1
TGCGCCAGCAGCCCGCACACTAGCGACAACTCCTACAATGAGCAGTTCTTC
CASSPHTSDNSYNEQFF
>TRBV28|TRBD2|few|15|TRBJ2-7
TGTGCCAGCAGTTCAGCGGGAGGAGGGGGCTACGAGCAGTACTTC
CASSSAGGGGYEQYF
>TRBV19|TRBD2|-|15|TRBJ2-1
TGTGCCAGTAGTAGGGCCGGGACTAGCGGGAGGGCCCTGTTCTTC
CASSRAGTSGRALFF
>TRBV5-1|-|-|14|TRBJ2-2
TGCGCCAGCAGCTTCGGTTTGAACACCGGGGAGCTGTTTTTT
CASSFGLNTGELFF
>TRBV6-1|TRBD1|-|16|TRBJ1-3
TGTGCCAGCAGTGATACTCCGACAGGGTATGGAAACACCATATATTTT
CASSDTPTGYGNTIYF
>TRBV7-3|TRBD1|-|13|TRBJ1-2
TGTGCCAGCAGTTTCCCAGGGGGTCGAGGCTACACCTTC
CASSFPGGRGYTF
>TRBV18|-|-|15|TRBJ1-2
TGTGCCAGCTCACCCCTGACAGGTGAGAACAATGGCTACACCTTC
CASSPLTGENNGYTF
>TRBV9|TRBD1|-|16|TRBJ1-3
TGTGCCAGCAGCACTGCACCGGGACAGTCTGGAAACACCATATATTTT
CASSTAPGQSGNTIYF
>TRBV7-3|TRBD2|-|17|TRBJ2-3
TGTGCCAGCAGCTTAATCGGACTAGCGGGTACCACAGATACGCAGTATTTT
CASSLIGLAGTTDTQYF
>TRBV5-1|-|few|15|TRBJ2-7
TGCGCCAGCAGCTTGGTGGGACACACTCCTACCCAGCAGTACTTC
CASSLVGHTPTQQYF
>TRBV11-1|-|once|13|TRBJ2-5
TGTGCCAGCAGCTTCCGGGGAGAGGAGACCCAGTACTTC
CASSFRGEETQYF
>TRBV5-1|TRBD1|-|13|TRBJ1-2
TGCGCCAGCAGCTTGTTTACAGGGGAAGGCTACACCTTC
CASSLFTGEGYTF